This T cell receptor (beta chain) was identified during a study of STAT3 mutations in large granular lymphocyte leukemia. Sequencing was performed with immunoSEQ multiplex PCR; in TCRdb, only in-frame clones are kept and a portion is missing. The table has fewer than 10,000 clones, roughly nine tenths seen once. General observations from the study: Every T-LGLL patient had at least one immunodominant TCRbeta clonotype.

V was shortened by 5 bases and J by 9 bases, with 17 bases between the two germline ends. The CDR3 runs to 14 residues. Germline CDR1 reads SGHAT; CDR2 reads FQNNGV. Remarks on this clone: The antigen is not known.

Sequencing was carried out using peripheral blood mononuclear cells. The receptor was isolated from an elderly man with T-cell large granular lymphocyte leukemia. Some clones in this sample may be carry-over from other donors' samples. The rearrangement joins TRBV11-2 to TRBJ2-4, with a possible D match to TRBD1 (6 bases). CDR3 loop: CASSPVGATGIQYF. CDR3 DNA: TGTGCCAGCAGCCCCGTGGGGGCGACGGGCATTCAGTACTTC.